Below, one T cell receptor beta chain is given with its context. This sample is part of a study of blood T cell repertoires in COVID-19. Method: immunoSEQ multiplex PCR; TCRdb's copy keeps in-frame clones and lacks some. The sample shows some 52,000 clones, about nine tenths of them seen only once. CDR1 and CDR2 (germline): MDHEN, SYDVKM. The CDR3 has 13 residues. V was cut by 2 bases and J by 8 bases, with 12 bases left in between. J is TRBJ1-2 and V is TRBV28; weak D call: TRBD1 (5 bases). The sequence derives from a man in his 70s with acute or convalescent COVID-19. Sequencing was performed on peripheral blood. CDR3 bases: TGTGCCAGCAGTTTAAATGGGGCTAGAGGCTACACCTTC. This codes for CASSLNGARGYTF.